A selection of T cell receptor beta chains follows, all from one sample in a study of identical twins. Each CDR3 protein gets one entry after TCRdb re-called the 5' RACE reads with MiXCR. This sample has under 800,000 distinct CDR3 sequences, with about 20% found just once. This sample was also put to use in a study of T cells expressing NK-cell markers.

Source material: PBMCs. These receptors originate from a woman between 18 and 30 years old in good health. Both conserved end residues are part of each CDR3. Fields, in order: V gene, CDR3 length, CDR3 protein.

v_gene: TRBV5-5; len: 15; CDR3aa: CASSLVGTSRETQYF
v_gene: TRBV15; len: 15; CDR3aa: CATSRDEYAIGEQYF
v_gene: TRBV20-1; len: 12; CDR3aa: CSAPAGSWGYTF
v_gene: TRBV9; len: 17; CDR3aa: CASSVVKTQTANYGYTF
v_gene: TRBV2; len: 13; CDR3aa: CASSERAGLGQYF
v_gene: TRBV5-1; len: 15; CDR3aa: CASSLEAGTTYEQYF
v_gene: TRBV7-6; len: 15; CDR3aa: CASRTTSGGTDTQYF
v_gene: TRBV9; len: 13; CDR3aa: CASSAISPDTQYF
v_gene: TRBV6-5; len: 16; CDR3aa: CASSYSGDMAKNIQYF
v_gene: TRBV28; len: 17; CDR3aa: CASSFVVGGALTDTQYF
v_gene: TRBV20-1; len: 13; CDR3aa: CSASESLGETQYF
v_gene: TRBV29-1; len: 13; CDR3aa: CSVVGLISYEQYF
v_gene: TRBV6-5; len: 17; CDR3aa: CASSYVGTSGRIREQYF
v_gene: TRBV7-6; len: 13; CDR3aa: CASSLYRAGELFF
v_gene: TRBV12-5; len: 17; CDR3aa: CASGLGAIKAASYEQYF
v_gene: TRBV19; len: 11; CDR3aa: CASSIAGELFF
v_gene: TRBV9; len: 15; CDR3aa: CASSAAPGGSGELFF
v_gene: TRBV2; len: 13; CDR3aa: CATSGTASYEQYF
v_gene: TRBV7-8; len: 16; CDR3aa: CASRTGNSVATDTQYF
v_gene: TRBV21-1; len: 13; CDR3aa: CASLKTSGTEQYF
v_gene: TRBV19; len: 13; CDR3aa: CASSIPSTDTQYF
v_gene: TRBV14; len: 14; CDR3aa: CASNPGGLNTEAFF
v_gene: TRBV15; len: 13; CDR3aa: CATSRVRGYEQYF
v_gene: TRBV7-2; len: 16; CDR3aa: CASSPGLGRGSYEQYF
v_gene: TRBV20-1; len: 14; CDR3aa: CSASSPQRDYGYTF
v_gene: TRBV7-8; len: 16; CDR3aa: CASSLARQVNTGELFF
v_gene: TRBV20-1; len: 13; CDR3aa: CSAQPRGDDEQYF
v_gene: TRBV20-1; len: 13; CDR3aa: CSATGTTRYEQYF
v_gene: TRBV7-9; len: 16; CDR3aa: CASTIRGGWHTDTQYF
v_gene: TRBV20-1; len: 13; CDR3aa: CSARDPGEGEQYF
v_gene: TRBV5-5; len: 16; CDR3aa: CASSGPTGASTGELFF
v_gene: TRBV7-9; len: 15; CDR3aa: CASSLRDRGRYEQYF
v_gene: TRBV20-1; len: 14; CDR3aa: CSGRLAGVSDTQYF
v_gene: TRBV27; len: 14; CDR3aa: CASSYQRSNNEQFF
v_gene: TRBV5-1; len: 17; CDR3aa: CASSFTGTVGGTDTQYF
v_gene: TRBV30; len: 13; CDR3aa: CTWGSISGNTIYF
v_gene: TRBV7-2; len: 14; CDR3aa: CASSPRASTDTQYF
v_gene: TRBV18; len: 15; CDR3aa: CASSPLSSSSYEQYF
v_gene: TRBV3-1; len: 14; CDR3aa: CASSLWTSKGTQYF
v_gene: TRBV12-3/TRBV12-4; len: 14; CDR3aa: CASSFGQVNTEAFF
v_gene: TRBV29-1; len: 15; CDR3aa: CSVTLAGGGWDTQYF
v_gene: TRBV10-3; len: 14; CDR3aa: CAISDSTSGNTIYF
v_gene: TRBV18; len: 15; CDR3aa: CASSPVQGHNSPLHF
v_gene: TRBV7-7; len: 16; CDR3aa: CASSQGSHGGTDTQYF
v_gene: TRBV7-9; len: 14; CDR3aa: CASSFERGRNEQYF
v_gene: TRBV20-1; len: 15; CDR3aa: CSASMGTPTLDEQYF
v_gene: TRBV4-3; len: 15; CDR3aa: CASSQERLAAWELFF
v_gene: TRBV4-1; len: 12; CDR3aa: CASSQAHDEQFF
v_gene: TRBV29-1; len: 16; CDR3aa: CSVVWTGGGRPDTQYF
v_gene: TRBV6-5; len: 17; CDR3aa: CASSSLTSGSHTDTQYF
v_gene: TRBV20-1; len: 15; CDR3aa: CSAESGQGVLSEQYF
v_gene: TRBV10-3; len: 12; CDR3aa: CAIRGLEDEQYF
v_gene: TRBV12-3/TRBV12-4; len: 16; CDR3aa: CASSLRSSGKNNEQFF